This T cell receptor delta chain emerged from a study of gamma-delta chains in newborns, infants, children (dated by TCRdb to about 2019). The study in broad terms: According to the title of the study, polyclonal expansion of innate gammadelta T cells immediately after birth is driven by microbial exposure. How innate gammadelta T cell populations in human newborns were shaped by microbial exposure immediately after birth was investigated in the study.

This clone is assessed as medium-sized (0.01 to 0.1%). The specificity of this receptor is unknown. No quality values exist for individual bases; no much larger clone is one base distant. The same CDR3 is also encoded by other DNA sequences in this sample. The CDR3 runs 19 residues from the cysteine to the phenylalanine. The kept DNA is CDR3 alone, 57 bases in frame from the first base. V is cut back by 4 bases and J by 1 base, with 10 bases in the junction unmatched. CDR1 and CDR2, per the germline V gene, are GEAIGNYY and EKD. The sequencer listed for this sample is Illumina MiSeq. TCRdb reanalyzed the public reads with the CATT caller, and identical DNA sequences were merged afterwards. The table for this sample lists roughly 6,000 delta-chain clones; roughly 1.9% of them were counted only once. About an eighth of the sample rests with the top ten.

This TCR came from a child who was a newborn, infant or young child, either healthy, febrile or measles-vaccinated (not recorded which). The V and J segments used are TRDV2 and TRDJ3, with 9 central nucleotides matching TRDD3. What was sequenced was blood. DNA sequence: TGTGCCTGTGATACTGGGGGACTCATCGGTTCCTGGGACACCCGACAGATGTTTTTC. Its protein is CACDTGGLIGSWDTRQMFF.